Below, 15 T cell receptor beta chains from the same sample are listed, as sequenced in a study of T cell responses to AZD1222 COVID-19 vaccine. TCRdb keeps only in-frame clones here, not all; method: immunoSEQ multiplex PCR. The data contain some 150,000 clones, around 91% of them singletons. This specimen was peripheral blood, taken on day 0 of AZD1222 vaccination. Source of these receptors: an adult in good health.

The CDR3: CASSLATGGTDTQYF. In DNA, the CDR3 is TGTGCCAGCAGCTTAGCGACAGGGGGCACAGATACGCAGTATTTT. The chain links TRBV11-1 to TRBJ2-3, with 8 bases aligning to TRBD1. V lost 0 bases and J lost 1; bases outside the gene matches: 0. Germline CDR1 SGHAT, CDR2 FQDESV (reference sequence). The CDR3 runs to 15 residues.

The chain links TRBV28 to TRBJ1-1; TRBD1 agrees at 12 bases. Germline V gene lookup returns CDR1 MDHEN and CDR2 SYDVKM. This CDR3 is built from 16 residues. V dropped 3 bases and J dropped 5; count of bases not matched to a gene: 7. CDR3 nucleotides: TGTGCCAGCAGTTTGAGTTGGGGACAGGGGGCAACTGAAGCTTTCTTT. Amino acid sequence: CASSLSWGQGATEAFF.

The rearrangement joins TRBV24-1 to TRBJ2-5; D may correspond to TRBD1 or TRBD2 (5 bases each). Trimming cost V 2 bases and J 5 bases, with 5 bases left between them. This CDR3 spans 12 amino acids. Germline lookup yields CDR1 KGHDR and CDR2 SFDVKD. The CDR3 DNA is TGTGCCACCAGTGATTGGGGGGAGACCCAGTACTTC. It is translated as CATSDWGETQYF.

The chain employs TRBV7-9 and TRBJ2-7, with 8 bases lining up with TRBD1. CDR1 and CDR2 from the germline V gene are SEHNR and FQNEAQ (reference sequence). The ends lost 5 bases at V and 5 bases at J; junction bases unmatched: 5. This CDR3 has 13 residues. CDR3 DNA: TGTGCCAGCAGCGAAAACAGGGGGAACGAGCAGTACTTC. Residues: CASSENRGNEQYF.

Details on this clone: Other DNA variants within this sample encode the same CDR3. The gene calls are TRBV6-5 and TRBJ2-7; D is unclear. This CDR3 region has 13 residues. Looked up from germline, CDR1 is MNHEY and CDR2 is SVGAGI. V shed 2 bases and J shed 3 bases, with 8 bases lying between them. CDR3: CASSYNGYYEQYF. CDR3 coding DNA: TGTGCCAGCAGTTACAACGGTTACTACGAGCAGTACTTC.

This rearrangement joins TRBV19 to TRBJ2-1; no reliable D call. Trimming removed 4 bases from V and 2 bases from J, with 9 bases in between. CDR3 length equals 14 residues. The germline CDR1 and CDR2 sequences are LNHDA and SQIVND (reference sequence). This CDR3 is CASSRAHAYNEQFF. CDR3 nucleotide sequence: TGTGCCAGTAGTAGGGCTCACGCCTACAATGAGCAGTTCTTC.

V is TRBV7-2 and J is TRBJ2-5; 7 bases match TRBD1. There are 14 residues in the CDR3. Germline V CDR1 and CDR2: SGHTA, FQGNSA. V shed 6 bases and J 1 base; nucleotides not matched to a gene: 5. The CDR3 region is CASRPTGVQETQYF. CDR3 nucleotides: TGTGCCAGCAGGCCTACAGGGGTCCAAGAGACCCAGTACTTC.

The chain uses TRBV4-2 and TRBJ1-2; tentatively, D is TRBD1 (5 bases). Trimming removed 1 base at V and 8 bases at J, with 17 bases between. Germline-derived CDR1 and CDR2 are LGHNA and YNFKEQ. CDR3 length: 15 amino acids. The CDR3 coding sequence is TGTGCCAGCAGCCAAGCCCGGGCGGGGGGTGGAGGCTACACCTTC. Translation gives CASSQARAGGGGYTF.

The chain carries TRBV28 and TRBJ2-7, with D maybe TRBD2 (5 bases). Germline CDR1 and CDR2: MDHEN and SYDVKM. The CDR3 loop spans 14 amino acids. Between the trimmed V and J ends, which lost 6 bases and 0 bases, there was a span of 12 bases. The DNA for the CDR3 is TGTGCCAGCAGGAATCAACTAGGCTCCTACGAGCAGTACTTC. It translates to CASRNQLGSYEQYF.

The J gene is TRBJ1-1, the V gene TRBV30; 10 bases line up with TRBD1. The CDR3 loop spans 15 amino acids. The trim removed 3 bases at V and 5 bases at J, leaving 9 bases unmatched. Germline V CDR1 and CDR2: GTSNPN, SVGIG (reference sequence). CDR3 amino acids: CAWRALDRGRTEAFF. As DNA, the CDR3 is TGTGCCTGGAGAGCACTCGACAGGGGGCGAACTGAAGCTTTCTTT.

The chain combines TRBV28 with TRBJ2-7, with 9 nucleotides matching TRBD1. CDR1 is MDHEN and CDR2 is SYDVKM in the germline V gene. The CDR3 totals 14 residues. V lost 5 bases and J lost 5; bases outside the gene matches: 7. This chain's CDR3 is CASSPQGARDEQYF. In nucleotides, the CDR3 is TGTGCCAGCAGTCCACAGGGGGCGAGGGACGAGCAGTACTTC.

The chain uses TRBV2 and TRBJ2-5; TRBD2 is a possible D gene (5 bases). The CDR3 covers 12 residues. CDR1 is SNHLY, CDR2 FYNNEI, per germline. Trimming cost V 7 bases and J 2 bases, with 8 bases left between them. The CDR3 protein is CASNREQETQYF. CDR3 nucleotide sequence: TGTGCCAGCAACCGGGAACAAGAGACCCAGTACTTC.

CDR3 sequence (DNA): TGTGCCACCGGTTCGGGGGAGACCCAGTACTTC. Amino acids: CATGSGETQYF. The chain is built from TRBV24-1 and TRBJ2-5; D may be TRBD2 (5 bases). CDR1 is KGHDR, CDR2 SFDVKD, per germline. This CDR3 region has 11 residues. V lost 9 bases to trimming and J lost 5 bases, with 9 bases between them.

The rearrangement joins TRBV18 to TRBJ1-4; a weak D match, TRBD1 (6 bases). In germline, CDR1 is KGHSH, CDR2 LQKENI. The CDR3 loop spans 15 amino acids. V was cut by 1 base and J by 5 bases, with 11 bases left in between. The DNA of the CDR3 is TGTGCCAGCTCACCACTGGTGGGACAAAATGAAAAACTGTTTTTT. It specifies CASSPLVGQNEKLFF.

There are a few counts of this clone. For the CDR3, the DNA is TGTGCCAGCAGCCCCCTTCCGGGGTCGAATTCACCCCTCCACTTT. The encoded protein is CASSPLPGSNSPLHF. J is TRBJ1-6 and V is TRBV5-5; D is uncertain. Germline CDR1 and CDR2: SGHKS and YYEKEE (reference sequence). The CDR3 is 15 residues long. V lost 4 bases and J 7 bases, leaving 15 bases between the germline ends.